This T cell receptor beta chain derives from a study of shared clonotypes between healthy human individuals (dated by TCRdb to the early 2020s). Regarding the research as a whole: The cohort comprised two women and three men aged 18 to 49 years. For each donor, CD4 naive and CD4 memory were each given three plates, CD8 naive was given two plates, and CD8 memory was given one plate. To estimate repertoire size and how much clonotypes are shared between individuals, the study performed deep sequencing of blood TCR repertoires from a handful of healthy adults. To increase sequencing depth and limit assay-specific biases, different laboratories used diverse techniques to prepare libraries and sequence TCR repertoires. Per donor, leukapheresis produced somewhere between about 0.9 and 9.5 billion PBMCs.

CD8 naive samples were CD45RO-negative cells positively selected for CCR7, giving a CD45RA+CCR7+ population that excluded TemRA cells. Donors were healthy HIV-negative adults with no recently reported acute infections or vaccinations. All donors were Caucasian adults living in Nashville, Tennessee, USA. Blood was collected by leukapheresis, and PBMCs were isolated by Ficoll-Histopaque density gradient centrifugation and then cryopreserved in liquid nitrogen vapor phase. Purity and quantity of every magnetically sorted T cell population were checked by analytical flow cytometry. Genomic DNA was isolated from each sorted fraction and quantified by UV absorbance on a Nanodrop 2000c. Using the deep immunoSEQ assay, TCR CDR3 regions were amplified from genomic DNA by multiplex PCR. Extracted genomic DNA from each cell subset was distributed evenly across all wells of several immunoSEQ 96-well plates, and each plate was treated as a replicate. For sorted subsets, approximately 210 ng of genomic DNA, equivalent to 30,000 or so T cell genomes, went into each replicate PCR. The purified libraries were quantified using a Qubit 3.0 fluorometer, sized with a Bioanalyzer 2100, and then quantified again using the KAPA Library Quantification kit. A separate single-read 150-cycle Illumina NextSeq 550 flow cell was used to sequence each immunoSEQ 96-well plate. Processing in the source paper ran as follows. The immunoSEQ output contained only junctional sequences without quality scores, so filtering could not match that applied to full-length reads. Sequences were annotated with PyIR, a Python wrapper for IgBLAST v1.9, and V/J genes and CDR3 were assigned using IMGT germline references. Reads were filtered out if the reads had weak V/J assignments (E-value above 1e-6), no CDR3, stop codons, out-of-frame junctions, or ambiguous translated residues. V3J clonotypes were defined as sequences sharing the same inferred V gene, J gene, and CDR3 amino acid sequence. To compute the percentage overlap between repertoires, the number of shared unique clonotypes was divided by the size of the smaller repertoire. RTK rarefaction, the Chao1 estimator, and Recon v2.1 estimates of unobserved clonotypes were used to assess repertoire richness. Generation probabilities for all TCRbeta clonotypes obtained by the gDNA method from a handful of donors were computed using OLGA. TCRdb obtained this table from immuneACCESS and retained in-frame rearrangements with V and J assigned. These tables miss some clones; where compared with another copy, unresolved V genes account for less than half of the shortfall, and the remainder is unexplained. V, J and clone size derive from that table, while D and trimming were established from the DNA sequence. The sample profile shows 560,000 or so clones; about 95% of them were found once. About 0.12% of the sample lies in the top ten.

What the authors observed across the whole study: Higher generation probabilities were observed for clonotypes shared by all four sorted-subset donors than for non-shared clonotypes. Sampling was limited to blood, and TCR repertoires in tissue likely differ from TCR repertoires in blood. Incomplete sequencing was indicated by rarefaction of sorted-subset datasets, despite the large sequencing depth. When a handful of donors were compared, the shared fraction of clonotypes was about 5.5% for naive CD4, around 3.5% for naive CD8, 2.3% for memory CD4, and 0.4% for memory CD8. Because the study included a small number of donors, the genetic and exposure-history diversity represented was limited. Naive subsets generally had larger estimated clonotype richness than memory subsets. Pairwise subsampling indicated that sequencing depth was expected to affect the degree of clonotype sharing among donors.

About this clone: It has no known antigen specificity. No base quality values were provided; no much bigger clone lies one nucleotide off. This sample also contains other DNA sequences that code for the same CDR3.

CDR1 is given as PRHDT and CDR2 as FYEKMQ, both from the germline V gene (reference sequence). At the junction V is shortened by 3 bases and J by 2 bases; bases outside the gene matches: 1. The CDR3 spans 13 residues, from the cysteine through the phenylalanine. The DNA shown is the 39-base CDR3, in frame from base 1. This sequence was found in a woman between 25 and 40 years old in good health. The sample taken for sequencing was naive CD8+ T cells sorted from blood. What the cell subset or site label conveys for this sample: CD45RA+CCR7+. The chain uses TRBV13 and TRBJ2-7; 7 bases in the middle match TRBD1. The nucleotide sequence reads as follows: TGTGCCAGCAGCTTCGGGACAGCCTACGAGCAGTACTTC. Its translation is CASSFGTAYEQYF.